The T cell receptor (beta chain) under discussion was sequenced for a study of shared clonotypes between healthy human individuals. Germline V gives CDR1 SGHTA, CDR2 FQGNSA. V was pared by 5 bases and J by 3 bases, with 11 bases between. CDR3 length: 15 amino acids. The table came from immunoSEQ multiplex PCR; TCRdb's copy has only in-frame clones and leaves some out. The table lists roughly 590,000 clones, nearly 97% of them singletons. Naive CD8 populations comprised CD45RO-negative cells positively selected for CCR7, excluding terminally differentiated effector memory CD45RA+ cells. Sequenced: naive CD8+ T cells sorted from blood. The chain links TRBV7-2 to TRBJ1-6; D uncertain. The sequence was obtained from a woman under 40 in good health. The CDR3 bases are TGTGCCAGCAGCCCTCAGGCTTACTATAATTCACCCCTCCACTTT. Amino acids: CASSPQAYYNSPLHF.